These 27 T cell receptor beta chains came from one sample sequenced in a study of technical replicates of blood from a few donors. Sequenced by immunoSEQ multiplex PCR; TCRdb stores in-frame clones only, minus some. The table records approximately 75,000 clones, about 97% of them present only once. Input material: T cells isolated from PBMCs. Every receptor here comes from a human donor in good health.

V gene TRBV9 combines with J gene TRBJ1-2; possibly TRBD1 for D (6 bases). V was pared by 0 bases and J by 0 bases, with 12 bases between. Germline-derived CDR1 and CDR2 are SGDLS and YYNGEE. This CDR3 is built from 16 residues. The CDR3 DNA reads TGTGCCAGCAGCGTAGCTTCCCAGGGGACTAACTATGGCTACACCTTC. Residues: CASSVASQGTNYGYTF.

V and J are TRBV6-1 and TRBJ2-5, with TRBD1 as a possible D gene (6 bases). The CDR3 sequence is 14 residues long. Trimming took 7 bases from V and 5 from J, leaving 17 bases between them. The germline CDR1 and CDR2 sequences are MNHNS and SASEGT. Here the CDR3 DNA reads TGTGCCAGCAACAGTGACAGGTCTGTGGAGACCCAGTACTTC. It specifies CASNSDRSVETQYF.

This clone has only one observation. V gene TRBV7-6 combines with J gene TRBJ2-1; 9 positions agree with TRBD2. The CDR3 contains 15 residues. V dropped 5 bases and J dropped 5; count of bases not matched to a gene: 7. The germline gives CDR1 SGHVS, CDR2 FNYEAQ. Here the CDR3 reads CASSPRLAENNEQFF. The CDR3 nucleotides are TGTGCCAGCAGCCCGAGACTAGCGGAGAACAATGAGCAGTTCTTC.

CDR3: CAWSVSTDTQYF. As DNA, the CDR3 is TGTGCCTGGAGCGTTAGCACAGATACGCAGTATTTT. This sequence joins TRBV30 and TRBJ2-3; D ambiguous. The length of the CDR3 is 12 residues. Per germline, CDR1 GTSNPN and CDR2 SVGIG (reference sequence). V was shortened by 3 bases and J by 0 bases, with 4 bases between the two germline ends.

CDR3 sequence: CAISEGGGHYGYTF. The CDR3 bases are TGTGCCATCAGTGAAGGGGGAGGGCACTATGGCTACACCTTC. V gene TRBV10-3 combines with J gene TRBJ1-2, with TRBD1 as a possible D gene (6 bases). Germline assignment: CDR1 ENHRY and CDR2 SYGVKD. This CDR3 is 14 amino acids long. The V end was cut by 3 bases, the J end by 3 bases, with 11 bases between.

The chain uses TRBV19 and TRBJ2-7; TRBD2 agrees at 9 bases. The CDR3 runs to 15 residues. Per germline, CDR1 LNHDA and CDR2 SQIVND (reference sequence). The V segment lost 3 bases and the J segment 3 bases; nucleotides outside the gene matches: 6. The CDR3 loop reads CASSIRSSGIYEQYF. The CDR3, as DNA: TGTGCCAGTAGTATTCGGTCTAGCGGGATCTACGAGCAGTACTTC.

This clone occurred once. This rearrangement joins TRBV19 to TRBJ2-2; weak D call: TRBD1 (5 bases). CDR1 LNHDA and CDR2 SQIVND come from the germline V gene (reference sequence). The CDR3 spans 15 residues. V was shortened by 8 bases and J by 3 bases, with 16 bases between the two germline ends. The CDR3 sequence: CASSQGYEYTGELFF. The CDR3 DNA reads TGTGCCAGTTCTCAGGGCTACGAGTACACCGGGGAGCTGTTTTTT.

The chain couples TRBV9 to TRBJ2-3, with D possibly TRBD2 on 6 matching bases. V lost 3 bases and J lost 0, with 14 bases in between. Looked up from germline, CDR1 is SGDLS and CDR2 is YYNGEE. There are 16 residues in the CDR3. CDR3 loop: CASSAGVAASTDTQYF. The CDR3 DNA reads as TGTGCCAGCAGCGCTGGGGTAGCGGCTAGCACAGATACGCAGTATTTT. Together with reference TRBV9 and TRBJ2-3, the CDR3 gives the full variable domain: DSGVTQTPKHLITATGQRVTLRCSPRSGDLSVYWYQQSLDQGLQFLIQYYNGEERAKGNILERFSAQQFPDLHSELNLSSLELGDSALYFCASSAGVAASTDTQYFGPGTRLTVL.

This rearrangement joins TRBV25-1 to TRBJ2-5, with D perhaps TRBD1 (5 bases). The V gene lost 8 bases and the J gene lost 4 bases, with 17 bases spanning the gap. Germline CDR1 is MGHDK and CDR2 is SYGVNS. This CDR3 comprises 14 residues. The CDR3 protein is CASLGQHFGETQYF. The CDR3 bases are TGTGCCAGCCTCGGACAACACTTTGGAGAGACCCAGTACTTC. The variable domain in full, completed from reference TRBV25-1 and TRBJ2-5, reads EADIYQTPRYLVIGTGKKITLECSQTMGHDKMYWYQQDPGMELHLIHYSYGVNSTEKGDLSSESTVSRIRTEHFPLTLESARPSHTSQYLCASLGQHFGETQYFGPGTRLLVL.

This clone was seen once. The V call is TRBV7-3, the J call TRBJ2-3, with 10 bases lining up with TRBD1. The CDR3 totals 14 residues. J was trimmed by 5 bases and V by 5 bases; bases with no gene match: 4. The germline V gene encodes CDR1 SGHTA and CDR2 FQGTGA. CDR3 in DNA: TGTGCCAGCAGCCTGACAGGGGGCATAGATACGCAGTATTTT. Translated: CASSLTGGIDTQYF.

V and J are TRBV7-2 and TRBJ2-7; TRBD2 aligns across 9 bases. Trimming at V came to 1 base and at J to 7 bases, leaving 8 bases not matched to a gene. Germline V lookup: CDR1 SGHTA, CDR2 FQGNSA. The CDR3 is 15 amino acids. CDR3: CASSLEGGRAREQYF. CDR3 sequence (DNA): TGTGCCAGCAGCTTAGAAGGCGGGAGGGCTCGGGAGCAGTACTTC.

The rearrangement links TRBV5-6 to TRBJ1-5; D is unresolved. CDR1 is SGHDT, CDR2 YYEEEE, per germline. This CDR3 comprises 13 residues. Trimming took off 3 bases at V and 3 bases at J, with 7 bases between the two ends. The CDR3 DNA is TGTGCCAGCAGCTCGCAGGCCAATCAGCCCCAGCATTTT. This encodes CASSSQANQPQHF.

The chain combines TRBV30 with TRBJ2-3; 8 nucleotides align to TRBD2. The length of the CDR3 is 14 residues. Losses at the gene ends were 2 bases for V and 3 bases for J; bases not matched to a gene: 4. Germline V gene lookup returns CDR1 GTSNPN and CDR2 SVGIG (reference sequence). This chain's CDR3 is CAWSSTGGTDTQYF. CDR3 in DNA: TGTGCCTGGAGTTCAACGGGAGGGACAGATACGCAGTATTTT.

V usage is TRBV10-3 and J usage is TRBJ2-1, with TRBD2 matching over 8 bases. Germline V gene lookup returns CDR1 ENHRY and CDR2 SYGVKD. Trimming cost V 4 bases and J 7 bases; bases outside gene matches: 9. CDR3 length: 15 residues. CDR3 in DNA: TGTGCCATCAGTGGAAGCCTAGCGGGTGAGAATGAGCAGTTCTTC. Its translation is CAISGSLAGENEQFF.

To note about this clone: This sample includes further DNA sequences coding for the same CDR3. V gene TRBV19 combines with J gene TRBJ1-5; weak D call: TRBD1 (5 bases). Deletions cut 5 bases from V and 2 bases from J, with 13 bases between. From germline, CDR1 is LNHDA and CDR2 SQIVND (reference sequence). The CDR3 totals 15 residues. The CDR3 DNA reads TGTGCCAGTAGTCCAGGGACGGGAGGCAATCAGCCCCAGCATTTT. Translating gives CASSPGTGGNQPQHF.

The genes are TRBV6-1 and TRBJ2-7; TRBD1 matches 9 bases. The CDR3 consists of 13 residues. Unmatched junction bases numbered 6, after V lost 9 bases and J lost 3 bases. CDR1 is MNHNS, CDR2 SASEGT, per germline. The CDR3 nucleotides read TGTGCCAGTTTCCGGGACAGGGACTACGAGCAGTACTTC. Its translation: CASFRDRDYEQYF.

The chain links TRBV5-1 to TRBJ2-7; 8 nucleotides line up with TRBD2. Unmatched junction bases numbered 15, after V lost 4 bases and J lost 3 bases. Per the germline V gene, CDR1 is SGHRS and CDR2 is YFSETQ. This CDR3 has 17 residues. This chain's CDR3 is CASSHSGGGEAFYEQYF. Here the CDR3 DNA reads TGCGCCAGCAGCCATTCCGGGGGGGGCGAAGCCTTCTACGAGCAGTACTTC.

The sample holds one count of this clone. The chain's CDR3 is CASSRRQTSEQYF. The CDR3 bases are TGTGCCAGCAGTCGTCGACAGACGAGTGAGCAGTACTTC. This sequence joins TRBV27 and TRBJ2-7; D possibly corresponds to TRBD1 (5 bases). The CDR3 has 13 residues. V was trimmed by 5 bases and J by 7 bases, leaving 15 bases between them. The germline CDR1 and CDR2 sequences are MNHEY and SMNVEV (reference sequence).

The chain links TRBV13 to TRBJ2-3, with 10 nucleotides matching TRBD2. CDR3 length equals 15 residues. CDR1 and CDR2 from the germline V gene are PRHDT and FYEKMQ (reference sequence). Losses at the gene ends were 6 bases for V and 4 bases for J; bases not matched to a gene: 7. The CDR3 spells CASREAGGPADTQYF. The CDR3 DNA follows: TGTGCCAGCAGGGAAGCGGGAGGGCCTGCAGATACGCAGTATTTT.

The rearrangement uses TRBV19 and TRBJ2-3; the D is unclear. V was clipped by 3 bases and J by 4 bases, with 2 bases between them. CDR1 and CDR2 (germline): LNHDA, SQIVND (reference sequence). The length of the CDR3 is 11 residues. CDR3 sequence reads: CASSIADTQYF. The CDR3 nucleotides are TGTGCCAGTAGTATCGCAGATACGCAGTATTTT.

The V call is TRBV6-5, the J call TRBJ2-7; D perhaps matches TRBD1 (6 bases). This CDR3 contains 15 residues. Trimming shortened V by 4 bases and J by 2 bases, and 15 bases separated the two germline ends. The germline CDR1 and CDR2 sequences are MNHEY and SVGAGI. The CDR3: CASSSEDRRTYEQYF. The CDR3, as DNA: TGTGCCAGCAGTTCCGAGGACAGACGTACCTACGAGCAGTACTTC.

As DNA, the CDR3 is TGTGCCAGCACTAGCTCCGGGGAGCTGTTTTTT. As protein: CASTSSGELFF. The gene calls are TRBV13 and TRBJ2-2; a possible D gene is TRBD2 (5 bases). The CDR3 runs to 11 residues. Germline values: CDR1 PRHDT, CDR2 FYEKMQ (reference sequence). Trimming removed 7 bases from V and 6 bases from J, with 6 bases in between.

The rearrangement joins TRBV11-3 to TRBJ2-5, with D possibly matching TRBD1 (5 bases). CDR1 is SGHNT, CDR2 YENEEA, per germline. The ends were cut back, 5 bases at V and 5 bases at J, with 18 bases in the middle. This CDR3 has 15 residues. The CDR3, as DNA: TGTGCCAGCAGCAGTAGGGGAAGTGATTGGGAGACCCAGTACTTC. This sequence encodes CASSSRGSDWETQYF.

For the CDR3, the DNA is TGTGCCAGCAGCTTTACAGATAGCAATCAGCCCCAGCATTTT. Translating gives CASSFTDSNQPQHF. This chain links TRBV5-5 with TRBJ1-5; no firm D call. V was clipped by 2 bases and J by 0 bases, with 6 bases between them. This CDR3 spans 14 amino acids. CDR1 and CDR2 (germline): SGHKS, YYEKEE (reference sequence).

The chain carries TRBV6-5 and TRBJ1-2, with 7 bases fitting TRBD1. This CDR3 is built from 13 residues. V was pared by 5 bases and J by 4 bases, with 4 bases of the junction left unmatched. Germline V gene lookup returns CDR1 MNHEY and CDR2 SVGAGI. This CDR3 reads CASSTGAFYGYTF. For the CDR3, the DNA is TGTGCCAGCAGTACAGGGGCCTTCTATGGCTACACCTTC.

This clone was seen a few times. The rearrangement joins TRBV5-1 to TRBJ2-7, with 8 positions matching TRBD2. Trimming removed 0 bases from V and 0 bases from J; junction bases left unmatched: 5. The CDR3 covers 16 residues. The V gene's germline CDR1 is SGHRS and CDR2 YFSETQ. For the CDR3, the DNA is TGCGCCAGCAGCTTGGGCGGCGGGAGGAGCTCCTACGAGCAGTACTTC. This sequence encodes CASSLGGGRSSYEQYF.

The chain combines TRBV5-1 with TRBJ2-1; D is unresolved. Germline CDR1 SGHRS, CDR2 YFSETQ. Trimming took 0 bases from V and 5 from J, leaving 9 bases between them. This CDR3 spans 14 amino acids. CDR3 region: CASSLEYRDNEQFF. DNA of the CDR3: TGCGCCAGCAGCTTGGAGTATCGGGACAATGAGCAGTTCTTC. The complete variable domain, with remaining parts taken from reference TRBV5-1 and TRBJ2-1, reads KAGVTQTPRYLIKTRGQQVTLSCSPISGHRSVSWYQQTPGQGLQFLFEYFSETQRNKGNFPGRFSGRQFSNSRSEMNVSTLELGDSALYLCASSLEYRDNEQFFGPGTRLTVL.